The 21 T cell receptor beta chains in this list originate from one sample, sequenced in a study of early T cells in non-severe SARS-CoV-2 infection (dated by TCRdb to the early 2020s). Libraries were prepared through 5' RACE. The sequencing machine was a NextSeq 500. TCRdb reworked the public reads: Q25 trimming with fastp, MiXCR clone assembly, productive beta chains retained. CDR3 protein sequences are deduplicated, and each keeps its most common genes and DNA. A total of about 50,000 distinct CDR3 sequences appear in this sample, about a tenth of them only once. The ten largest make up roughly 4.8% of the sample. The sequencing used whole blood, collected at baseline. These receptors were collected from an adult who was a healthcare worker with PCR-confirmed SARS-CoV-2 infection or an uninfected control (not recorded which).

This clonotype was recorded at least ten times. The gene calls are TRBV5-1 and TRBJ1-6; perhaps TRBD1 as D (5 bases). Germline loops: CDR1 SGHRS, CDR2 YFSETQ. The CDR3 sequence is 17 residues long. V gave up 4 bases and J gave up 7 bases, with 21 bases separating them. In nucleotides, the CDR3 is TGCGCCAGCAGCGCCAACCGCGACAGCTGGGGGAATTCACCCCTCCACTTT. Protein product: CASSANRDSWGNSPLHF.

This clonotype was counted only a few times. The CDR3 bases are TGCAGTGCGGGTACCAGTTTGGATTCACCCCTCCACTTT. Translating gives CSAGTSLDSPLHF. This chain uses TRBV20-1 with TRBJ1-6; no reliable D call. The germline V and J ends were trimmed by 6 bases and 8 bases, with 14 bases remaining between them. The germline CDR1 and CDR2 sequences are DFQATT and SNEGSKA (reference sequence). The CDR3 extends over 13 amino acids.

This clonotype showed up many times. The rearrangement links TRBV11-2 to TRBJ1-1, with 7 nucleotides matching TRBD1. V was pared by 5 bases and J by 4 bases, with 16 bases of the junction left unmatched. The length of the CDR3 is 17 residues. Looked up from germline, CDR1 is SGHAT and CDR2 is FQNNGV. CDR3 sequence reads: CASSLPGGGGAGTEAFF. For the CDR3, the DNA is TGTGCCAGCAGCCTTCCGGGTGGAGGGGGCGCCGGCACTGAAGCTTTCTTT.

This clonotype was observed many times. The rearrangement links TRBV29-1 to TRBJ2-1, with no clear D. V was shortened by 2 bases and J by 3 bases, with 11 bases between the two germline ends. CDR3 length: 14 residues. From germline, CDR1 is SQVTM and CDR2 ANQGSEA. The CDR3 DNA follows: TGCAGCGTTGAATTGGGTTTGGGCTACAATGAGCAGTTCTTC. Translation: CSVELGLGYNEQFF.

This clonotype was detected many times. The rearrangement links TRBV7-6 to TRBJ2-7; D ambiguous. The CDR3 spans 15 residues. Germline assignment: CDR1 SGHVS and CDR2 FNYEAQ. V was trimmed by 1 base and J by 3 bases, leaving 13 bases between them. CDR3 nucleotides: TGTGCCAGCAGCTTAGAGGACGGATTCAGCTACGAGCAGTACTTC. Encoded protein: CASSLEDGFSYEQYF.

This clonotype was seen repeatedly, ten times or more. The genes are TRBV12-3 or TRBV12-4 and TRBJ1-5; 10 bases are a match to TRBD1. The CDR3 sequence is 17 residues long. V trimming: 6 bases; J trimming: 6 bases; junction bases outside the gene matches: 14. In DNA form, the CDR3 reads TGTGCCAGCAGCCTACTGAGGACAGGGGGGATTATTCAGCCCCAGCATTTT. It encodes CASSLLRTGGIIQPQHF.

This clonotype was detected ten times or more. Here the CDR3 reads CASSWGGDNTGELFF. DNA of the CDR3: TGTGCCAGCAGCTGGGGGGGAGATAACACCGGGGAGCTGTTTTTT. The rearrangement uses TRBV11-2 and TRBJ2-2; TRBD2 matches at 7 bases. The CDR3 covers 15 residues. Germline V gene data show CDR1 as SGHAT and CDR2 as FQNNGV. The V gene end was trimmed by 4 bases and the J gene end by 2 bases; junction bases not matched to a gene: 4.

The genes are TRBV6-5 and TRBJ1-2; TRBD1 might be the D (5 bases). V dropped 3 bases and J dropped 4 bases, with 15 bases sitting between them. The CDR3 runs to 15 residues. The germline CDR1 and CDR2 sequences are MNHEY and SVGAGI. Here the CDR3 reads CASSYEYGARYGYTF. The CDR3 nucleotides are TGTGCCAGCAGTTATGAATACGGGGCGCGCTATGGCTACACCTTC.

The V call is TRBV20-1, the J call TRBJ2-5; unclear D gene. CDR3 length: 13 residues. V lost 7 bases and J lost 0, with 12 bases in between. Looked up from germline, CDR1 is DFQATT and CDR2 is SNEGSKA (reference sequence). In DNA, the CDR3 is TGCAGTGTCTGGGAACGTAACCAAGAGACCCAGTACTTC. This encodes CSVWERNQETQYF.

There are a few counts of this clonotype. The chain has TRBV12-3 or TRBV12-4 and TRBJ1-1, with D maybe TRBD1 (5 bases). The CDR3 runs 15 residues. Trimming stripped 2 bases from V and 9 bases from J, with 19 bases between. In DNA form, the CDR3 reads TGTGCCAGCAGTTTAAGAGGGCAGGGATATCCGAAAGCTTTCTTT. Its protein is CASSLRGQGYPKAFF.

Remarks on this clonotype: This may stem from a read error, because a much larger clone lies one nucleotide away. The chain is built from TRBV28 and TRBJ2-2; weak D call: TRBD2 (6 bases). The V end was cut by 3 bases, the J end by 6 bases, with 14 bases between. The length of the CDR3 is 15 residues. Germline V gene sequence: CDR1 MDHEN, CDR2 SYDVKM. The CDR3 DNA follows: TGTGCCAGCAGTTTGGCGGGGCTAAACGCCGGGGAGCTGTTTTTT. The encoded protein is CASSLAGLNAGELFF.

There are many counts of this clonotype. This sequence joins TRBV11-2 and TRBJ2-7; TRBD2 is a possible D gene (5 bases). Germline V gene lookup returns CDR1 SGHAT and CDR2 FQNNGV. V dropped 0 bases and J dropped 6 bases, with 9 bases sitting between them. The CDR3 length is 13 residues. The CDR3 coding sequence is TGTGCCAGCAGCTTAGAAGCCGGAGGCGAGCAGTACTTC. Its translation is CASSLEAGGEQYF.

The rearrangement links TRBV3-1 to TRBJ1-6; D is unclear. This CDR3 region has 14 residues. The germline CDR1 and CDR2 sequences are LGHDT and YNNKEL (reference sequence). The V gene lost 0 bases and the J gene lost 10 bases, with 10 bases spanning the gap. Here the CDR3 DNA reads TGTGCCAGCAGCCAAGATCAGGAAAAATCACCCCTCCACTTT. Encoded protein: CASSQDQEKSPLHF.

In the case of this clonotype: A much bigger clone sits one base away, suggesting this may be a read error. The CDR3: CASSSGSSGSGYNEQIF. The CDR3, as DNA: TGTGCCAGCAGTTCCGGGAGTAGTGGCTCCGGGTACAATGAGCAGATCTTC. This chain uses TRBV28 with TRBJ2-1; D is perhaps TRBD2 (6 bases). CDR1 MDHEN and CDR2 SYDVKM come from the germline V gene. This CDR3 region has 17 residues. The full variable domain, in which reference TRBV28 and TRBJ2-1 provide the parts outside the CDR3, is DVKVTQSSRYLVKRTGEKVFLECVQDMDHENMFWYRQDPGLGLRLIYFSYDVKMKEKGDIPEGYSVSREKKERFSLILESASTNQTSMYLCASSSGSSGSGYNEQIFGPGTRLTVL.

The chain uses TRBV29-1 and TRBJ1-1; D not certain. CDR1 SQVTM and CDR2 ANQGSEA come from the germline V gene. V was pared by 7 bases and J by 4 bases, with 13 bases between. The CDR3 loop spans 12 amino acids. CDR3 sequence: CSAADGTTEAFF. The DNA of the CDR3 is TGCAGCGCCGCCGACGGTACCACTGAAGCTTTCTTT.

This clonotype has ten or more counts. V and J are TRBV30 and TRBJ1-1; D ambiguous. Trimming removed 0 bases at V and 10 bases at J, with 9 bases between. Germline CDR1 GTSNPN, CDR2 SVGIG (reference sequence). CDR3 size: 11 residues. The CDR3 nucleotides read TGTGCCTGGAGTGTATCGGTCCGAGCTTTCTTT. This sequence encodes CAWSVSVRAFF. Variable domain in full (rest from reference TRBV30 and TRBJ1-1): SQTIHQWPATLVQPVGSPLSLECTVEGTSNPNLYWYRQAAGRGLQLLFYSVGIGQISSEVPQNLSASRPQDRQFILSSKKLLLSDSGFYLCAWSVSVRAFFGQGTRLTVV.

This clonotype was counted between two and nine times. This chain links TRBV7-2 with TRBJ2-5; D is uncertain. Germline V gene data show CDR1 as SGHTA and CDR2 as FQGNSA. The CDR3 spans 17 residues. The V and J ends lost 1 base and 4 bases respectively, with 19 bases between them. CDR3 in DNA: TGTGCCAGCAGCTTAGGCGTACGCACCGACGGATCAGAGACCCAGTACTTC. This gives the protein CASSLGVRTDGSETQYF.

CDR3 protein: CASSTALLTDTQYF. The CDR3 coding sequence is TGTGCCAGCTCGACGGCCCTACTCACAGATACGCAGTATTTT. V is TRBV18 and J is TRBJ2-3; D gene ambiguous. Trimming cost V 6 bases and J 2 bases, with 12 bases left between them. The CDR3 is 14 amino acids. Germline values: CDR1 KGHSH, CDR2 LQKENI.

In its sample, this clonotype was seen a few times. The rearrangement joins TRBV4-3 to TRBJ2-7; D gene uncertain. Trimming took 0 bases from V and 7 from J, leaving 16 bases between them. Per germline, CDR1 LGHNA and CDR2 YSLEER. This CDR3 comprises 15 residues. The CDR3 DNA sequence: TGCGCCAGCAGCCAAGATTCGGTAAGGTTTCGGGAGCAGTACTTC. Protein sequence: CASSQDSVRFREQYF.

This clonotype was detected a few times. The rearrangement joins TRBV10-1 to TRBJ2-7, with 8 nucleotides matching TRBD2. The CDR3 extends over 14 amino acids. The V segment lost 3 bases and the J segment 6 bases; nucleotides outside the gene matches: 7. The germline V gene encodes CDR1 WNHNN and CDR2 SYGVQD (reference sequence). CDR3 nucleotide sequence: TGCGCCAGCAGTGAAGGGACCAGCGGGGGCGAGCAGTACTTC. This gives the protein CASSEGTSGGEQYF.

The chain has TRBV18 and TRBJ1-1; 9 bases line up with TRBD1. The V gene's germline CDR1 is KGHSH and CDR2 LQKENI. The CDR3 spans 16 residues. Trimming took 3 bases from V and 4 from J; bases not matched to a gene: 9. The CDR3 reads CASSPIPETGGTEAFF. The CDR3 DNA is TGTGCCAGCTCACCCATACCTGAGACAGGGGGCACTGAAGCTTTCTTT.